A selection of T cell receptor beta chains follows, all from one sample in a study of T cells in Graves' hyperthyroidism and ophthalmopathy. TCRdb reprocessed the multiplex PCR reads with MiXCR, giving one entry per CDR3 protein. The top ten hold about a fifth of the sample, which has roughly 360,000 distinct CDR3 sequences, approximately 13% seen once. Material for sequencing was blood. Receptors originate from a man aged 25-45 years with Graves' hyperthyroidism that later progressed to Graves' ophthalmopathy. The CDR3 runs from the conserved cysteine through the conserved F or W. The D gene is left open where the match is weak. The size of a clone is reported for some rows only, either as once, few or many, or as a class for expanded clones.

V gene	clone size	D gene	J gene	CDR3 DNA	CDR3 protein
TRBV12-3/TRBV12-4	few	-	TRBJ1-1	TGTGCCAGCAGGGCTCAGGGTAACACTGAAGCTTTCTTT	CASRAQGNTEAFF
TRBV5-5	few	-	TRBJ2-7	TGTGCCAGCAGCCCCTCCGGGACGTCGAGCTCCTACGAGCAGTACTTC	CASSPSGTSSSYEQYF
TRBV7-9	many	TRBD2	TRBJ2-1	TGTGCCAGCAGCTTAAGTCCGGGGACTAGCAGGCACAATGAGCAGTTCTTC	CASSLSPGTSRHNEQFF
TRBV30	many	-	TRBJ2-2	TGTGCCTGGAGTAAGAACACCGGGGAGCTGTTTTTT	CAWSKNTGELFF
TRBV12-3/TRBV12-4	many	-	TRBJ2-1	TGTGCCAGCACCAATCGCCCAGGAGGGGGCACCTACAATGAGCAGTTCTTC	CASTNRPGGGTYNEQFF
TRBV12-3/TRBV12-4	few	TRBD1	TRBJ1-5	TGTGCCAGCAGTTTCGCGACAGGGGGCGGGAATCAGCCCCAGCATTTT	CASSFATGGGNQPQHF
TRBV7-2	many	-	TRBJ2-3	TGTGCCAGCAGCACCAGACTAGTAGATACGCAGTATTTT	CASSTRLVDTQYF
TRBV3-1	many	TRBD1	TRBJ1-4	TGTGCCAGCAGCCAAGGAGCCGGGACAGGGGGTGAAAAACTGTTTTTT	CASSQGAGTGGEKLFF
TRBV10-2	many	-	TRBJ1-5	TGCGCCAGCAGTCCAGAGCGGCAGCCCCAGCATTTT	CASSPERQPQHF
TRBV30	-	TRBD1	TRBJ2-1	TGTGCCTGGAGTATCCAGGGGGTCAATGAGCAGTTCTTC	CAWSIQGVNEQFF
TRBV6-2/TRBV6-3	few	-	TRBJ2-7	TGTGCCAGCAGTCCAAGGGTTCCATGCGAGCAGTACTTC	CASSPRVPCEQYF
TRBV5-1	many	-	TRBJ1-5	TGCGCCAGCAGCTTGGAGGCAGGGTATCAGCCCCAGCATTTT	CASSLEAGYQPQHF
TRBV7-7	-	-	TRBJ1-4	TGTGCTAGCAGCCAGCTCCATGCTGTCGAAAAACTGTTTTTT	CASSQLHAVEKLFF
TRBV11-2	-	-	TRBJ1-5	TGTGCCAGCAGCTTAAGTGGCCGGGGGGCCGTCAATCAGCCCCAGCATTTT	CASSLSGRGAVNQPQHF
TRBV5-1	-	-	TRBJ1-3	TGCGCCAGCAGCTTGCGGGGTCAAAGCTCTGGAAACACCATATATTTT	CASSLRGQSSGNTIYF
TRBV20-1	-	-	TRBJ2-7	TGCAGTGCTAGATACGCCCTGTCCTACGAGCAGTACTTC	CSARYALSYEQYF
TRBV28	many	-	TRBJ2-7	TGTGCCAGCAGTATCCCGAGCAAAGTCTACGAGCAGTACTTC	CASSIPSKVYEQYF
TRBV29-1	-	TRBD1	TRBJ2-7	TGCAGCGTTGTATCGGGACAGGGGGCCGGCGAGCAGTACTTC	CSVVSGQGAGEQYF
TRBV6-1	-	-	TRBJ2-4	TGTGCCAGCAAGGATCGGGCCAAAAACATTCAGTACTTC	CASKDRAKNIQYF
TRBV19	few	-	TRBJ1-1	TGTGCCAGTAAAGCGAACACTGAAGCTTTCTTT	CASKANTEAFF
TRBV29-1	many	-	TRBJ1-1	TGCAGGGATTGGAATCCAAAGCCGGGTACGAACACTGAAGCTTTCTTT	CRDWNPKPGTNTEAFF
TRBV2	many	TRBD1	TRBJ1-4	TGTGCCAGCAGTGCAACGACAGGGGTTGAAAAACTGTTTTTT	CASSATTGVEKLFF
TRBV5-1	-	TRBD1	TRBJ2-7	TGCGCCAGCAGCTTGGATCCGGCTAGGGACAGGGGTTCCTACGAGCAGTACTTC	CASSLDPARDRGSYEQYF
TRBV6-1	many	TRBD1	TRBJ2-7	TGTGCCAGCAGTGACCCGGGACAGACCTACGAGCAGTACTTC	CASSDPGQTYEQYF
TRBV30	few	-	TRBJ2-1	TGTGCCTGGAGTGGAGGGGGTAATGAGCAGTTCTTC	CAWSGGGNEQFF
TRBV5-1	few	-	TRBJ1-1	TGCGCCAGCAGCCCCCGGGGGCCGGTTTTCACTGAAGCTTTCTTT	CASSPRGPVFTEAFF
TRBV12-5	many	-	TRBJ2-5	TGTGCTAGTGGTTTCGCCCCGGACAGAGAGAAAGAGACCCAGTACTTC	CASGFAPDREKETQYF
TRBV10-2	-	TRBD1	TRBJ2-7	TGCGCCAGCAGCGCGGGACAGGGTAGCGAGCAGTACTTC	CASSAGQGSEQYF
TRBV6-1	many	TRBD1	TRBJ1-1	TGTGCCAGCAGTGAAGCCGGTCGGGGACAGATGAGCACTGAAGCTTTCTTT	CASSEAGRGQMSTEAFF
TRBV7-3	few	-	TRBJ1-2	TGTGCCAGCAGCCAAGCCGACAGTAATGGCTACACCTTC	CASSQADSNGYTF
TRBV28	few	TRBD1	TRBJ1-6	TGTGCCAGCAGTCCCCGGATCAGGGGGGGCTCCTATAATTCACCCCTCCACTTT	CASSPRIRGGSYNSPLHF
TRBV2	many	TRBD1	TRBJ2-3	TGTGCCAGCAGTGAAAGACAGGGGGGCACAGATACGCAGTATTTT	CASSERQGGTDTQYF
TRBV6-2/TRBV6-3	many	-	TRBJ2-7	TGTGCCAGCAGTTACTCGAGTCAGCGGCGGAGCTACGAGCAGTACTTC	CASSYSSQRRSYEQYF
TRBV7-9	many	TRBD1	TRBJ1-4	TGTGCCAGCAGCGAGGCCGGGACAGGGAATGAAAAACTGTTTTTT	CASSEAGTGNEKLFF
TRBV7-6	many	TRBD2	TRBJ2-3	TGTGCCAGCAGCTTAGGACTAGCGGGGGGGCCGGCGGCAGATACGCAGTATTTT	CASSLGLAGGPAADTQYF
TRBV20-1	-	TRBD1	TRBJ1-6	TGCAGTGCTAGACCGACCCCAGGGGGCCTCTATAATTCACCCCTCCACTTT	CSARPTPGGLYNSPLHF
TRBV11-3	few	-	TRBJ2-5	TGTGCCAGCAGCTTAGGGACCCAAGAGACCCAGTACTTC	CASSLGTQETQYF
TRBV7-6	many	-	TRBJ2-1	TGTGCCAGCAGCCCCCGTTCGGGCAATGAGCAGTTCTTC	CASSPRSGNEQFF
TRBV5-6	-	TRBD2	TRBJ2-1	TGTGCCAGCAGCGTCCCCCCGGGACTAGCGGGCCCGTACAATGAGCAGTTCTTC	CASSVPPGLAGPYNEQFF
TRBV13	few	-	TRBJ2-5	TGTGCCAGCAGTCCCTCCGTGGTAGAGACCCAGTACTTC	CASSPSVVETQYF
TRBV5-1	-	-	TRBJ2-4	TGCGCCAGCAGCCCGCAGCCGTTACCAGAGAACATTCAGTACTTC	CASSPQPLPENIQYF
TRBV5-5	few	-	TRBJ2-1	TGTGCCAGCAGCCCGCCACGCTCCTACAATGAGCAGTTCTTC	CASSPPRSYNEQFF
TRBV3-1	many	-	TRBJ2-3	TGTGCCAGCAGCTTCCAGGGGGATACGCAGTATTTT	CASSFQGDTQYF
TRBV28	many	-	TRBJ2-1	TGTGCCAGCAACCTCCCCCGGGGGGCCGTCAATGAGCAGTTCTTC	CASNLPRGAVNEQFF
TRBV20-1	few	-	TRBJ2-2	TGCAGTGCTAGAGATTCCAGCTCGACCGGGGAGCTGTTTTTT	CSARDSSSTGELFF
TRBV5-1	-	-	TRBJ2-6	TGCGCCAGCAGCAAAGGACGGTCTCCCCTCTCTGGGGCCAACGTCCTGACTTTC	CASSKGRSPLSGANVLTF
TRBV7-9	many	TRBD1	TRBJ1-1	TGTGCCAGCAGCCACCGACAGGGGGGGGACACTGAAGCTTTCTTT	CASSHRQGGDTEAFF
TRBV20-1	few	TRBD1	TRBJ1-5	TGCAGTGCTAGGGGACAGGGACTTCAGCCCCAGCATTTT	CSARGQGLQPQHF
TRBV2	many	TRBD1	TRBJ1-6	TGTGCCAGCACTCGAGACAGGGGGGATAATTCACCCCTCCACTTT	CASTRDRGDNSPLHF